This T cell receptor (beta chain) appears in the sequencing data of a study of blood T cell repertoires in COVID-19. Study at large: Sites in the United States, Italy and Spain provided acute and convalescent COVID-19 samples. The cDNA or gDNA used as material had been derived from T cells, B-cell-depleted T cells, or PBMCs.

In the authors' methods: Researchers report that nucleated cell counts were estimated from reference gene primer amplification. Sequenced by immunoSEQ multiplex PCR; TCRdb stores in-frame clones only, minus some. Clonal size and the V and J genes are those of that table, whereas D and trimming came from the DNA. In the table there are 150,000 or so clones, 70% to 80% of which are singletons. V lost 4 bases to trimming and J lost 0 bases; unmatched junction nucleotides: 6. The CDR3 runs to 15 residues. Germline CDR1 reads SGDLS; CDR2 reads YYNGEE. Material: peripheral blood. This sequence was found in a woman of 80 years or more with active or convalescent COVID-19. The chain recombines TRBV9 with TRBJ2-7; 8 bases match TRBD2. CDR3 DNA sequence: TGTGCCAGCAGCCCAGGTGGGACTAGCTCCTACGAGCAGTACTTC. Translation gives CASSPGGTSSYEQYF.